This entry lists 24 T cell receptor beta chains sequenced from one sample in a study of T cell responses to AZD1222 COVID-19 vaccine (dated by TCRdb to about 2021). Library creation used the immunoSEQ multiplex PCR assay. TCRdb stores this immuneACCESS table with in-frame sequences only. Part of the clones is absent; in the studies checked, under half of the shortfall reflects unresolved V genes, and no reason is known for the rest. Within this sample are approximately 140,000 clones, with about 93% of them counted one time only. Approximately 2% of the sample belongs to the ten largest clones. The label giving this sample's time point can be read as: baseline before first vaccination. This specimen was peripheral blood, taken on day 0 of AZD1222 vaccination. Receptors originate from an adult in good health.

The V and J genes are TRBV23-1 and TRBJ2-1; possibly TRBD2 for D (5 bases). TRBV23-1 is reported as an ORF; its role is uncertain. This CDR3 has 16 amino acids. The V and J ends lost 8 bases and 2 bases respectively, with 19 bases between them. The CDR3 DNA sequence: TGCGCCAGCGGGCTGATAGGCGGGTGCCCCTACAATGAGCAGTTCTTC. Encoded protein: CASGLIGGCPYNEQFF.

The J gene is TRBJ1-6, the V gene TRBV18, with 8 positions matching TRBD1. V dropped 3 bases and J dropped 8; count of bases not matched to a gene: 3. CDR1 is KGHSH and CDR2 is LQKENI in the germline V gene. The CDR3 spans 14 residues. The CDR3 DNA sequence: TGTGCCAGCTCACCCTCGACAGGGGATTCACCCCTCCACTTT. Translating gives CASSPSTGDSPLHF.

CDR3 in DNA: TGTGCCAGCCTAATAGACAGGGGCAGGAGCGACGAGCAGTACTTC. As protein: CASLIDRGRSDEQYF. The chain combines TRBV2 with TRBJ2-7; 8 bases map to TRBD1. V lost 8 bases to trimming and J lost 5 bases; unmatched junction nucleotides: 14. Looked up from germline, CDR1 is SNHLY and CDR2 is FYNNEI. This CDR3 has 15 residues.

This sequence joins TRBV4-1 and TRBJ1-2; D ambiguous. Looked up from germline, CDR1 is MGHRA and CDR2 is YSYEKL. Trimming removed 0 bases at V and 4 bases at J, with 9 bases between. This CDR3 has 14 amino acids. In DNA form, the CDR3 reads TGCGCCAGCAGCCAAGATGTGGTGGGCTATGGCTACACCTTC. This translates into CASSQDVVGYGYTF.

This clone was recorded only once. This chain links TRBV19 with TRBJ1-2; the D gene is possibly TRBD1 (5 bases). V was trimmed by 1 base and J by 1 base, leaving 7 bases between them. This CDR3 is 14 amino acids long. Germline CDR1 reads LNHDA; CDR2 reads SQIVND (reference sequence). The CDR3 region is CASSIGRVNYGYTF. The CDR3 DNA reads TGTGCCAGTAGTATAGGCAGGGTTAACTATGGCTACACCTTC. The whole variable domain, remainder taken from reference TRBV19 and TRBJ1-2, is DGGITQSPKYLFRKEGQNVTLSCEQNLNHDAMYWYRQDPGQGLRLIYYSQIVNDFQKGDIAEGYSVSREKKESFPLTVTSAQKNPTAFYLCASSIGRVNYGYTFGSGTRLTVV.

DNA of the CDR3: TGCGCCAGCAGCTTTGACAGTCCAGCGTCTGTCCAAGAGACCCAGTACTTC. Translating gives CASSFDSPASVQETQYF. The rearrangement uses TRBV5-1 and TRBJ2-5, with a possible D match to TRBD1 (5 bases). CDR1 and CDR2 (germline): SGHRS, YFSETQ. The CDR3 contains 17 residues. V lost 2 bases and J lost 1, with 18 bases in between.

The rearrangement links TRBV7-8 to TRBJ2-2; TRBD1 aligns across 9 bases. CDR3 length: 15 amino acids. J was trimmed by 3 bases and V by 5 bases; bases with no gene match: 4. CDR1 and CDR2 from the germline V gene are SGHVS and FQNEAQ. The CDR3 nucleotides read TGTGCCAGCAGCGTGACAGGGGGGTACACCGGGGAGCTGTTTTTT. Translation gives CASSVTGGYTGELFF.

The genes are TRBV5-1 and TRBJ2-7, with D perhaps TRBD1 or TRBD2 (6 bases each). CDR1 and CDR2 from the germline V gene are SGHRS and YFSETQ. The V end was cut by 0 bases, the J end by 3 bases, with 16 bases between. This CDR3 is 16 amino acids long. The CDR3 region has the DNA TGCGCCAGCAGCTTGGGGGGGGCCCGGACCCACTACGAGCAGTACTTC. It codes for CASSLGGARTHYEQYF. Complete variable domain (other parts from reference TRBV5-1 and TRBJ2-7): KAGVTQTPRYLIKTRGQQVTLSCSPISGHRSVSWYQQTPGQGLQFLFEYFSETQRNKGNFPGRFSGRQFSNSRSEMNVSTLELGDSALYLCASSLGGARTHYEQYFGPGTRLTVT.

This chain links TRBV6-5 with TRBJ2-1; 7 bases agree with TRBD2. V lost 8 bases to trimming and J lost 4 bases; unmatched junction nucleotides: 11. CDR1 and CDR2 (germline): MNHEY, SVGAGI. The CDR3 is 15 amino acids. CDR3 DNA sequence: TGTGCCAGCCGGCTGGGGCGGGAGAGGTACAATGAGCAGTTCTTC. It specifies CASRLGRERYNEQFF.

The genes are TRBV27 and TRBJ1-6, with D possibly TRBD1 on 5 matching bases. The CDR3 has 16 residues. Per the germline V gene, CDR1 is MNHEY and CDR2 is SMNVEV (reference sequence). Trimming took 6 bases from V and 0 from J, leaving 12 bases between them. DNA for the CDR3: TGTGCCAGCAGAAAGACAGAGAGCTCCTATAATTCACCCCTCCACTTT. Encoded protein: CASRKTESSYNSPLHF.

The J gene is TRBJ2-3, the V gene TRBV5-4; D assignment may be TRBD1 or TRBD2 (7 bases each). This CDR3 comprises 15 residues. Germline lookup yields CDR1 SGHNT and CDR2 YYREEE (reference sequence). The V end was cut by 4 bases, the J end by 7 bases, with 19 bases between. CDR3 amino acids: CASSKSGTVTYTQYF. The CDR3 DNA is TGTGCCAGCAGCAAGAGCGGGACAGTAACTTATACGCAGTATTTT.

The chain is built from TRBV29-1 and TRBJ1-1; the D is unclear. Deletions cut 7 bases from V and 2 bases from J, with 8 bases between. This CDR3 comprises 11 residues. Germline CDR1 SQVTM, CDR2 ANQGSEA. CDR3 sequence: CSARINTEAFF. The DNA for the CDR3 is TGCAGCGCCCGGATAAACACTGAAGCTTTCTTT.

Here the CDR3 DNA reads TGCGCCAGCAGCCAAGAAAACAGCCAAGAGACCCAGTACTTC. Amino acids: CASSQENSQETQYF. The chain uses TRBV4-1 and TRBJ2-5; D unclear. Looked up from germline, CDR1 is MGHRA and CDR2 is YSYEKL. The V end lost 0 bases, the J end lost 1 base, and 6 bases lay between the germline ends. The CDR3 loop spans 14 amino acids.

V gene TRBV9 combines with J gene TRBJ2-3, with D tentatively TRBD1 or TRBD2 (6 bases each). Germline V gene data show CDR1 as SGDLS and CDR2 as YYNGEE. V was trimmed by 0 bases and J by 5 bases, leaving 13 bases between them. The CDR3 contains 15 residues. The CDR3 nucleotides read TGTGCCAGCAGCGTAGGGGGGGCGAGGGGAGATACGCAGTATTTT. The encoded protein is CASSVGGARGDTQYF.

The chain recombines TRBV18 with TRBJ2-2; 10 bases are shared with TRBD2. Germline V lookup: CDR1 KGHSH, CDR2 LQKENI. The J segment lost 7 bases and the V segment lost 3 bases, leaving 5 bases of the junction unmatched. CDR3 length: 15 residues. The CDR3 DNA reads TGTGCCAGCTCACCCGGACTAGCGGCTGGCGGGGAGCTGTTTTTT. Translation: CASSPGLAAGGELFF.

Here the CDR3 DNA reads TGCGCCAGCAGCCCTCCGGGTCAGAACACTGAAGCTTTCTTT. Translating it yields CASSPPGQNTEAFF. The rearrangement joins TRBV5-1 to TRBJ1-1, with D unclear. The CDR3 has 14 amino acids. Germline V gene lookup returns CDR1 SGHRS and CDR2 YFSETQ. V was trimmed by 4 bases and J by 1 base, leaving 11 bases between them.

This clone appeared once. The chain is built from TRBV12-3 or TRBV12-4 and TRBJ1-3; D unresolved. The CDR3 has 12 residues. Trimming stripped 8 bases from V and 4 bases from J, with 9 bases between. The CDR3: CASGKLGNTIYF. For the CDR3, the DNA is TGTGCCAGCGGTAAACTGGGAAACACCATATATTTT.

Concerning this clone: This sample includes further DNA sequences coding for the same CDR3. V and J are TRBV5-1 and TRBJ1-1; D unclear. Trimming left V 0 bases short and J 3 bases short, with 6 bases between. The CDR3 runs to 13 residues. In germline, CDR1 is SGHRS, CDR2 YFSETQ. The CDR3 spells CASSLVGDTEAFF. In nucleotides, the CDR3 is TGCGCCAGCAGCTTGGTTGGGGACACTGAAGCTTTCTTT.

The V gene is TRBV7-2, the J gene TRBJ2-5; TRBD2 matches at 7 bases. Looked up from germline, CDR1 is SGHTA and CDR2 is FQGNSA. The CDR3 has 14 amino acids. The V gene end was trimmed by 6 bases and the J gene end by 1 base; junction bases not matched to a gene: 5. Here the CDR3 reads CASRPGGPQETQYF. The CDR3, as DNA: TGTGCCAGCAGGCCGGGGGGACCCCAAGAGACCCAGTACTTC. The full variable domain, with the rest looked up from reference TRBV7-2 and TRBJ2-5, is GAGVSQSPSNKVTEKGKDVELRCDPISGHTALYWYRQSLGQGLEFLIYFQGNSAPDKSGLPSDRFSAERTGGSVSTLTIQRTQQEDSAVYLCASRPGGPQETQYFGPGTRLLVL.

The CDR3 reads CASSLERGRTNSPLHF. CDR3 nucleotides: TGCGCCAGCAGCTTGGAACGAGGACGGACTAATTCACCCCTCCACTTT. This chain joins TRBV5-1 and TRBJ1-6; the D is unclear. V was trimmed by 0 bases and J by 6 bases, leaving 13 bases between them. This CDR3 is 16 amino acids long. Germline V gene data show CDR1 as SGHRS and CDR2 as YFSETQ.

V is TRBV5-4 and J is TRBJ1-1; TRBD1 matches at 9 bases. J was trimmed by 8 bases and V by 4 bases; bases with no gene match: 15. The CDR3 is 16 amino acids. Germline CDR1 is SGHNT and CDR2 is YYREEE (reference sequence). The CDR3 loop reads CASSPISGTGLSEAFF. The DNA for the CDR3 is TGTGCCAGCAGCCCAATTTCCGGGACAGGGCTCTCGGAAGCTTTCTTT.

This chain joins TRBV5-1 and TRBJ1-3, with TRBD1 matching over 9 bases. Germline CDR1 reads SGHRS; CDR2 reads YFSETQ. V was pared by 2 bases and J by 2 bases, with 11 bases of the junction left unmatched. This CDR3 has 18 residues. The DNA for the CDR3 is TGCGCCAGCAGCTTCTTAAAACAGGGGGCTTTTGCTGGAAACACCATATATTTT. Amino acid sequence: CASSFLKQGAFAGNTIYF.

This clone is a singleton in its sample. This chain joins TRBV30 and TRBJ2-1; no clear D gene. The CDR3 totals 14 residues. V dropped 3 bases and J dropped 0 bases, with 9 bases sitting between them. Germline loops: CDR1 GTSNPN, CDR2 SVGIG (reference sequence). CDR3 protein: CAWRSQSSYNEQFF. As DNA, the CDR3 is TGTGCCTGGAGAAGTCAGAGCTCCTACAATGAGCAGTTCTTC.

V is TRBV9 and J is TRBJ2-7, with D unresolved. The CDR3 has 14 amino acids. Between the trimmed V and J ends, which lost 0 bases and 0 bases, there was a span of 7 bases. Per the germline V gene, CDR1 is SGDLS and CDR2 is YYNGEE. In nucleotides, the CDR3 is TGTGCCAGCAGCGTAGATCAAAGCTCCTACGAGCAGTACTTC. It specifies CASSVDQSSYEQYF. Based on the CDR3 plus reference TRBV9 and TRBJ2-7, the full variable domain is DSGVTQTPKHLITATGQRVTLRCSPRSGDLSVYWYQQSLDQGLQFLIQYYNGEERAKGNILERFSAQQFPDLHSELNLSSLELGDSALYFCASSVDQSSYEQYFGPGTRLTVT.